This T cell receptor beta chain was identified during a study of monozygotic twins with inflammatory bowel disease. This CDR3 has 18 residues. Germline V gene data show CDR1 as SGHTA and CDR2 as FQGTGA. For every TCR library, around 3,700 ng of total RNA was used. Reanalyzing the 5' RACE reads, TCRdb keeps one entry per CDR3 protein, without DNA. The sample table includes about 380,000 distinct CDR3 sequences. The receptor comes from a human donor with ulcerative colitis or Crohn's disease, or a healthy co-twin of an affected twin (not recorded which). Sequenced input: blood. The V and J genes are TRBV7-3 and TRBJ2-1; TCRdb names TRBD2, which stays unverified in the absence of DNA. The CDR3 is CASSLRLAGGMSYNEQFF.